Listed here are 5 T cell receptor beta chains from one sample, sequenced in a study of T cells expressing NK-cell markers. TCRdb reprocessed the 5' RACE reads; each CDR3 protein has one entry and no DNA is given. The sample totals hundreds of thousands of distinct CDR3 sequences. The sample consisted of blood T cells: a sorted CD56 or NKG2C T cell subset, CD4+ or CD8+ T cells, or bulk PBMC T cells (not recorded which). The receptors shown here come from a young man in good health.

The rearrangement uses TRBV2 and TRBJ2-3. Germline CDR1 reads SNHLY; CDR2 reads FYNNEI. The CDR3 runs 15 residues. CDR3 sequence: CASSEGGLSTDTQYF. Using reference TRBV2 and TRBJ2-3 for the parts outside the CDR3, the full variable domain is EPEVTQTPSHQVTQMGQEVILRCVPISNHLYFYWYRQILGQKVEFLVSFYNNEISEKSEIFDDQFSVERPDGSNFTLKIRSTKLEDSAMYFCASSEGGLSTDTQYFGPGTRLTVL.

V usage is TRBV12-3 or TRBV12-4 and J usage is TRBJ2-1; TCRdb indicates TRBD2, and absent DNA this call remains unverified. The CDR3 is 14 residues long. CDR3 protein: CATTIAAPYNEQFF.

The chain combines TRBV20-1 with TRBJ2-1; TCRdb reports TRBD2, a call that lacks DNA to check it against. Germline V CDR1 and CDR2: DFQATT, SNEGSKA (reference sequence). The CDR3 runs to 17 residues. This CDR3 reads CSANPGLAGGPNNEQFF.

This rearrangement joins TRBV7-9 to TRBJ2-5; the TRBD1 assignment by TCRdb is unverifiable without DNA. This CDR3 is built from 16 residues. Germline values: CDR1 SEHNR, CDR2 FQNEAQ (reference sequence). The chain's CDR3 is CASSLSSEFGGETQYF.

This chain uses TRBV15 with TRBJ2-3; TCRdb calls TRBD2, which cannot be checked without DNA. Germline V gives CDR1 LNHNV, CDR2 YYDKDF (reference sequence). This CDR3 contains 15 residues. The CDR3 reads CATSFGTPITDTQYF.